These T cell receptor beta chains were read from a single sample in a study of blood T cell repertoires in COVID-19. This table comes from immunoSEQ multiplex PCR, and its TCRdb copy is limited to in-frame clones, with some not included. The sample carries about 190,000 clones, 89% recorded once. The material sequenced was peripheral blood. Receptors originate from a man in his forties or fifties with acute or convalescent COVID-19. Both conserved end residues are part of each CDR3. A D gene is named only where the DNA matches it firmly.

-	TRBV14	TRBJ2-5	CASSQGWAETQYF
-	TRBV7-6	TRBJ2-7	CASSETGRARNEQYF
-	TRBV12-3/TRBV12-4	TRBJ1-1	CASSKTTNTEAFF
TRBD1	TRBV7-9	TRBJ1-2	CASSSPDRFYGYTF
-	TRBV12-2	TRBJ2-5	CASEGSMQTQYF
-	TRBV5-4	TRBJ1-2	CASSFSGRGAYGYTF
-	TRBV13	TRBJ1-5	CASSLRQTQPQHF
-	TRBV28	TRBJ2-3	CASSLLITTGFLTDTQYF
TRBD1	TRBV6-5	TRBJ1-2	CASREGAASNYGYTF
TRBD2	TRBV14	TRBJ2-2	CASSRFSGGASGELFF
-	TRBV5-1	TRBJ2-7	CASSLGGTTYEQYF
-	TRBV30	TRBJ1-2	CAWRNKNYGYTF
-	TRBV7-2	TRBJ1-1	CASRHPRGRFTEAFF
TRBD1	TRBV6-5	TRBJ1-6	CASSSPRTGPNSPLHF
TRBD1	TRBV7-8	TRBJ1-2	CASSLGTGGIYGYTF
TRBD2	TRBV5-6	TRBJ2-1	CASSLPVTSGSYNEQFF
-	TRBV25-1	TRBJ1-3	CASSEFAPNTIYF
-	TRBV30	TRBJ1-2	CAWVQGSYGYTF
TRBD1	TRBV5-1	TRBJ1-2	CASSYQDRGLNGYTF
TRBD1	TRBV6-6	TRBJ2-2	CASSKDRGSRTGELFF
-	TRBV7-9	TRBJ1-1	CASRPEVEGANTEAFF
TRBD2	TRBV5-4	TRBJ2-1	CASSLRGGAYNEQFF
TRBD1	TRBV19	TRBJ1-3	CASRDRGAGNTIYF
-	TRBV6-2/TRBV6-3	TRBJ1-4	CASSYGGKSNEKLFF
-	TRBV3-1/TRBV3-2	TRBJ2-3	CASSQARGSTSTDTQYF
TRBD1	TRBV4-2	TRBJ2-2	CASSQGDRATGELFF
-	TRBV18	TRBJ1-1	CASLQGRNTEAFF
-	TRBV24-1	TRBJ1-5	CATGTQNQPQHF